The sample holds a few counts of the clone carrying this TCR beta chain. These data are taken from a study of cytomegalovirus exposure and HLA in healthy donors. Study context: HLA-typed donors were the source of 83 million or so unique TCRs, which an early data release held.

In the PCR, 60 Vbeta and 13 Jbeta primers were used. In the authors' workflow: Later, tens of millions of unique TCR beta chains were counted in an analysis, and some 10 million of them were shared. The method was immunoSEQ multiplex PCR; TCRdb's version includes in-frame clones alone and lacks a portion of them. V, J and clone size reflect that table, while D and trimming were determined from the DNA. The table includes more than 95,000 clones, approximately 82% detected once. It was healthy bone marrow donors who served as donors. In nominal health when sampled, donors likely had unrecorded immune exposures nonetheless. The receptor was isolated from a man between 40 and 49 years old in good health and CMV-seropositive. Sequenced material: PBMCs.

CDR3 sequence: CASMGGGWEETQYF. For the CDR3, the DNA is TGTGCCAGCATGGGAGGGGGATGGGAAGAGACCCAGTACTTC. The rearrangement uses TRBV27 and TRBJ2-5; tentatively, D is TRBD2 (7 bases). The CDR3 is 14 residues long. Germline V gives CDR1 MNHEY, CDR2 SMNVEV (reference sequence). Trimming stripped 7 bases from V and 3 bases from J, with 15 bases between.